This T cell receptor beta chain is from a study of CD8 T cells in ankylosing spondylitis. This clonotype was detected ten times or more. As yet, its antigen is unknown. V shed 6 bases and J 4 bases; nucleotides not matched to a gene: 3. CDR3 length: 14 amino acids. CDR1 DFQATT and CDR2 SNEGSKA come from the germline V gene (reference sequence). Library preparation for TCR beta used quantitative 5'-RACE with molecular barcodes. TCRdb passed the 5' RACE reads through MiXCR, listing each CDR3 protein once. The table records 700,000 to 1,000,000 distinct CDR3 sequences, 10% to 15% of them present only once. Study-wide findings and caveats: Reports say disease-linked clones showed up significantly more in matched ankylosing spondylitis synovial fluid. A TCR beta motif made of about 8 highly homologous variants seemed typical of ankylosing spondylitis blood.

Sample: blood, either unsorted or a sorted T cell fraction (not recorded which). V and J are TRBV20-1 and TRBJ2-3; 14 bases agree with TRBD2. This sequence was found in a male donor with ankylosing spondylitis. DNA for the CDR3: TGCAGTGCCGGACTAGCGGGGGGAGCAGATACGCAGTATTTT. Its translation is CSAGLAGGADTQYF.